This T cell receptor (beta chain) was identified during a study of identical twins. The donors were all healthy and Caucasian. TCRdb itself ran the 5' RACE reads through MiXCR, one entry per CDR3 protein. The sample includes around 960,000 distinct CDR3 sequences, 9% to 15% seen only once; the top ten take 1.5% to 2%. The ends lost 8 bases at V and 9 bases at J; junction bases unmatched: 9. The CDR3 consists of 13 residues. The germline V gene encodes CDR1 MNHNS and CDR2 SASEGT. Whole-study findings and limits: A lower insertion count was a feature of abundant cord blood beta clonotypes, with no such feature in memory repertoires.

About this clonotype itself: Its matching antigen is unknown.

Another study also made use of these data, one on yellow fever vaccine responses in identical twins.

The chain employs TRBV6-1 and TRBJ2-1; TRBD2 matches 8 bases. Sequenced: PBMCs. This sequence was found in a woman aged 18 to 35 in good health. This CDR3 reads CASQGLGFLEQFF. DNA of the CDR3: TGTGCCAGCCAGGGACTAGGTTTTCTTGAGCAGTTCTTC.